The clone carrying this TCR beta chain showed up just once. Its antigen is currently unknown. The data were taken from a study of cytotoxic CD8 clonotypes in ibrutinib-treated CLL. Study at large: Among responders, roughly 24 were partial and 2 complete; after median about 70 months, approximately 15 stayed remitted and approximately 12 progressed.

The germline gives CDR1 SGHTA, CDR2 FQGNSA. V lost 4 bases and J 3 bases, leaving 13 bases between the germline ends. The CDR3 is 14 residues long. The authors obtained around 1.8 micrograms of genomic DNA from cryopreserved PBMCs for TCR beta libraries. The method was immunoSEQ multiplex PCR; TCRdb's version includes in-frame clones alone and lacks a portion of them. The table shows roughly 24,000 clones, with around 84% occurring only once. Study conclusions and caveats: Sampling schedules were unmatched across sustained-remission and progressing patients.

This chain links TRBV7-2 with TRBJ2-7, with D maybe TRBD2 (6 bases). This specimen was PBMCs, taken before ibrutinib treatment. This TCR derives from a human donor with chronic lymphocytic leukemia. The CDR3 is CASSSEAGFYEQYF. In nucleotides, the CDR3 is TGTGCCAGCAGCTCCGAAGCGGGCTTCTACGAGCAGTACTTC.